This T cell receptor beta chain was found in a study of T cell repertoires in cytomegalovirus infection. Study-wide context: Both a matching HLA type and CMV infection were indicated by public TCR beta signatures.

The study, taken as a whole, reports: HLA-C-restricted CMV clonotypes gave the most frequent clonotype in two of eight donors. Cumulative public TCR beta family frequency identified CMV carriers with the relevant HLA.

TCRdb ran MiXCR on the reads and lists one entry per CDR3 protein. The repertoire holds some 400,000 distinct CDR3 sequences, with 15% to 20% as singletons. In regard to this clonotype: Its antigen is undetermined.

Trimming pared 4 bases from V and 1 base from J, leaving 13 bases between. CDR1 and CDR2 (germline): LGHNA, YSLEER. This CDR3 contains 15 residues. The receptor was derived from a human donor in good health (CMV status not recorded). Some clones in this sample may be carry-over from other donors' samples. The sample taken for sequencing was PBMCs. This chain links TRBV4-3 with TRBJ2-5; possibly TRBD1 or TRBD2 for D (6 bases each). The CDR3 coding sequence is TGCGCCAGCAGCCCCCGAGGGGGACTCCAAGAGACCCAGTACTTC. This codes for CASSPRGGLQETQYF.